This TCR beta chain was identified in a study of T cell responses to AZD1222 COVID-19 vaccine. Study findings and constraints: AZD1222 recipients seropositive at baseline numbered only six or seven. After the peak T cell response, and only then, were repertoires sampled. In a largely white British group with more females than males, clonal diversity was possibly underestimated.

Data came from immunoSEQ multiplex PCR; TCRdb stores just in-frame clones and leaves some out. The profile shows more than 150,000 clones, 85% to 95% of them singletons. Germline loops: CDR1 SEHNR, CDR2 FQNEAQ (reference sequence). With 1 base removed from V and 6 bases from J, the gap between germline ends came to 9 bases. The CDR3 runs to 13 residues. In the case of this clone: What it binds is unknown.

Second doses that came at about 4 or about 12 weeks were put together. The V and J genes are TRBV7-9 and TRBJ1-2; no reliable D call. This TCR was recovered from an adult who received the AZD1222 COVID-19 vaccine. The source material was peripheral blood, sampled 28 days after the second AZD1222 dose. DNA of the CDR3: TGTGCCAGCAGCTTAGAATGGGCGCATGGCTACACCTTC. Its protein product is CASSLEWAHGYTF.